This T cell receptor beta chain was recorded in a study of T cells in Graves' hyperthyroidism and ophthalmopathy. Across the whole study: Peripheral blood specimens were obtained at initial diagnosis, prior to any treatment. Study conclusions and caveats: A model of 13 V-J pairs discriminated ophthalmopathy from stable hyperthyroidism.

TCR beta CDR3 sequences were amplified from RNA transcripts. TCR CDR3 underwent first-round RT-PCR with the HTBI primer set. TCRdb independently ran MiXCR on the multiplex PCR reads; one entry per CDR3 protein. The table includes under 750,000 distinct CDR3 sequences, roughly 20% detected once. The CDR3 runs to 14 residues. V dropped 6 bases and J dropped 1 base, with 12 bases sitting between them. Germline CDR1 and CDR2: LGHDT and YNNKEL (reference sequence). Source material for PBMCs was more than 7.5 ml fresh peripheral blood. About this clonotype: No antigen is known for it.

The rearrangement joins TRBV3-1 to TRBJ2-5; no clear D. This clonotype was sampled from a woman aged 45-65 years with Graves' hyperthyroidism that later progressed to Graves' ophthalmopathy. Input material: blood. The DNA for the CDR3 is TGTGCCAGCAGTCCCCCGGGCAGCCAAGAGACCCAGTACTTC. Its translation is CASSPPGSQETQYF.